A single sample gave rise to the 17 T cell receptor beta chains below, sequenced in a study of identical twins (TCRdb year 2016). The library was obtained by 5' RACE. Sequencing took place on an Illumina HiSeq 2000. TCRdb ran its own pipeline on the public reads, namely fastp trimming at Q25 and MiXCR clone calling, and kept in-frame beta chains. Entries that share a CDR3 protein sequence are merged under the most common genes and DNA. This sample gives 450,000 or so distinct CDR3 sequences in total; 11% to 15% of them show up just once. Approximately 0.52% of the sample belongs to the ten largest clones. The data were also submitted as part of a second study, on yellow fever vaccine responses in identical twins.

The sample taken for sequencing was CD4+ T cells sorted from blood. Source of these receptors: a woman younger than 35 in good health.

The chain uses TRBV5-6 and TRBJ2-7; 9 positions agree with TRBD1. This CDR3 is built from 13 residues. The germline V gene has CDR1 SGHDT and CDR2 YYEEEE. V trimming: 4 bases; J trimming: 7 bases; junction bases outside the gene matches: 6. The CDR3 DNA is TGTGCCAGCAGCGTGGACAGGGGAGCGGAGCAGTACTTC. Encoded protein: CASSVDRGAEQYF. Based on the CDR3 plus reference TRBV5-6 and TRBJ2-7, the full variable domain is DAGVTQSPTHLIKTRGQQVTLRCSPKSGHDTVSWYQQALGQGPQFIFQYYEEEERQRGNFPDRFSGHQFPNYSSELNVNALLLGDSALYLCASSVDRGAEQYFGPGTRLTVT.

The chain carries TRBV5-1 and TRBJ2-7; D possibly corresponds to TRBD1 (6 bases). V was trimmed by 0 bases and J by 7 bases, leaving 11 bases between them. This CDR3 is 13 amino acids long. Germline-derived CDR1 and CDR2 are SGHRS and YFSETQ. For the CDR3, the DNA is TGCGCCAGCAGCTTGGACTCTAGGGGGGAGCAGTACTTC. It specifies CASSLDSRGEQYF.

A few counts support this clonotype. This rearrangement joins TRBV24-1 to TRBJ2-1, with 13 bases identical to TRBD2. The CDR3 is 18 amino acids. The ends lost 3 bases at V and 9 bases at J; junction bases unmatched: 13. Germline CDR1 KGHDR, CDR2 SFDVKD. The CDR3 is CATSDLSLTSGGFGEQFF. The CDR3, as DNA: TGTGCCACCAGTGATCTATCTCTGACTAGCGGGGGGTTTGGTGAGCAGTTCTTC.

V gene TRBV5-1 combines with J gene TRBJ2-3, with D perhaps being TRBD1 or TRBD2 (5 bases each). From germline, CDR1 is SGHRS and CDR2 YFSETQ. The CDR3 is made up of 15 amino acids. Trimming removed 3 bases at V and 1 base at J, with 12 bases between. CDR3 protein: CASSSTGAGTDTQYF. In DNA form, the CDR3 reads TGCGCCAGCAGCTCGACCGGGGCTGGCACAGATACGCAGTATTTT.

This chain joins TRBV7-2 and TRBJ2-1; possibly TRBD2 for D (6 bases). The germline CDR1 and CDR2 sequences are SGHTA and FQGNSA. This CDR3 contains 16 residues. The V gene lost 6 bases and the J gene lost 6 bases, with 21 bases spanning the gap. As DNA, the CDR3 is TGTGCCAGCAGTCGTAGCGGCGGTGATGGGGCCAATGAGCAGTTCTTC. Its translation is CASSRSGGDGANEQFF.

V and J are TRBV5-1 and TRBJ2-3, with D possibly matching TRBD2 (6 bases). The germline V gene encodes CDR1 SGHRS and CDR2 YFSETQ. Trimming removed 4 bases from V and 2 bases from J, with 23 bases in between. The CDR3 is made up of 18 amino acids. This CDR3 reads CASSRTPGTGAFTDTQYF. CDR3 nucleotides: TGCGCCAGCAGCCGAACACCCGGGACGGGAGCTTTCACAGATACGCAGTATTTT.

The chain couples TRBV7-9 to TRBJ1-2; 8 bases match TRBD1. The germline V gene encodes CDR1 SEHNR and CDR2 FQNEAQ (reference sequence). With 4 bases clipped from V and 4 bases from J, the junction kept 8 bases outside the gene matches. This CDR3 region has 15 residues. The CDR3 nucleotides read TGTGCCAGCAGCTCCGGACAGGGACTATTCTATGGCTACACCTTC. It specifies CASSSGQGLFYGYTF.

The chain uses TRBV3-1 and TRBJ2-3, with 10 nucleotides matching TRBD1. Germline V gene sequence: CDR1 LGHDT, CDR2 YNNKEL (reference sequence). This CDR3 contains 16 residues. The V and J ends lost 4 bases and 6 bases, in that order; junction bases with no gene match: 10. CDR3 amino acids: CASSPRQGAPWDTQYF. In DNA form, the CDR3 reads TGTGCCAGCAGCCCCAGACAGGGGGCGCCGTGGGATACGCAGTATTTT.

This clonotype was picked up one time. J is TRBJ2-1 and V is TRBV6-1, with 10 bases aligning to TRBD2. V lost 5 bases and J lost 9; bases outside the gene matches: 13. This CDR3 has 16 amino acids. From germline, CDR1 is MNHNS and CDR2 SASEGT. The CDR3 DNA is TGTGCCAGCAGTAGGGGACTAGCGACTCCCAGCGGTGAGCAGTTCTTC. This encodes CASSRGLATPSGEQFF.

This clonotype was seen more than once but under ten times. This chain connects TRBV12-3 or TRBV12-4 to TRBJ2-5, with 9 bases identical to TRBD2. Trimming at V came to 3 bases and at J to 3 bases, leaving 5 bases not matched to a gene. The CDR3 has 15 amino acids. CDR3 sequence (DNA): TGTGCCAGCAGTTTTAGGCGGGAGGGTAAAGAGACCCAGTACTTC. Its protein product is CASSFRREGKETQYF.

A few counts support this clonotype. The rearrangement joins TRBV20-1 to TRBJ2-7, with 8 bases that match TRBD2. Germline lookup yields CDR1 DFQATT and CDR2 SNEGSKA (reference sequence). The CDR3 is 14 residues long. The V segment lost 3 bases and the J segment 5 bases; nucleotides outside the gene matches: 9. The chain's CDR3 is CSASAGGGLDEQYF. CDR3 in DNA: TGCAGTGCTAGTGCCGGGGGGGGCCTCGACGAGCAGTACTTC.

V gene TRBV15 combines with J gene TRBJ2-3; maybe TRBD1 (5 bases). Germline assignment: CDR1 LNHNV and CDR2 YYDKDF (reference sequence). Trimming stripped 0 bases from V and 1 base from J, with 8 bases between. CDR3 length: 15 amino acids. The CDR3 DNA reads TGTGCCACCAGCAGAGAAATAGGGGGCACAGATACGCAGTATTTT. Amino acids: CATSREIGGTDTQYF.

This chain connects TRBV6-2 or TRBV6-3 to TRBJ1-5, with D perhaps matching TRBD1 (6 bases). CDR1 is MNHEY, CDR2 SVGEGT, per germline. V was clipped by 2 bases and J by 5 bases, with 16 bases between them. The CDR3 consists of 16 residues. CDR3 DNA: TGTGCCAGCAGTTACGGCCCCGGACAGAATTATCAGCCCCAGCATTTT. It translates to CASSYGPGQNYQPQHF.

This clonotype came up a few times. This chain uses TRBV7-2 with TRBJ1-5; maybe TRBD1 (5 bases). The germline gives CDR1 SGHTA, CDR2 FQGNSA. This CDR3 region has 13 residues. Deletions cut 7 bases from V and 4 bases from J, with 11 bases between. CDR3 protein: CASTTHRNQPQHF. The CDR3 DNA follows: TGTGCCAGCACCACCCACAGGAATCAGCCCCAGCATTTT.

The chain uses TRBV30 and TRBJ1-1; D gene ambiguous. V was pared by 4 bases and J by 4 bases, with 7 bases between. CDR1 and CDR2 (germline): GTSNPN, SVGIG (reference sequence). This CDR3 has 11 amino acids. CDR3 bases: TGTGCCTGGACCCGGGCCACTGAAGCTTTCTTT. It yields the protein CAWTRATEAFF. The full variable domain, its missing parts supplied by reference TRBV30 and TRBJ1-1, is SQTIHQWPATLVQPVGSPLSLECTVEGTSNPNLYWYRQAAGRGLQLLFYSVGIGQISSEVPQNLSASRPQDRQFILSSKKLLLSDSGFYLCAWTRATEAFFGQGTRLTVV.

This clonotype was seen a handful of times. This chain connects TRBV9 to TRBJ2-1; D gene uncertain. The CDR3 runs 14 residues. Trimming shortened V by 0 bases and J by 6 bases, and 10 bases separated the two germline ends. Germline loops: CDR1 SGDLS, CDR2 YYNGEE. This CDR3 is CASSVAVFSNEQFF. CDR3 nucleotides: TGTGCCAGCAGCGTAGCTGTGTTCAGCAATGAGCAGTTCTTC.

This clonotype was seen a single time. This chain links TRBV6-1 with TRBJ2-1; D is perhaps TRBD2 (5 bases). The CDR3 is made up of 18 amino acids. Trimming stripped 6 bases from V and 5 bases from J, with 26 bases between. Germline CDR1 reads MNHNS; CDR2 reads SASEGT. The DNA for the CDR3 is TGTGCCAGCAGCCTGTACGGGGTCGCAAGAAATGTGGACAATGAGCAGTTCTTC. Protein: CASSLYGVARNVDNEQFF.